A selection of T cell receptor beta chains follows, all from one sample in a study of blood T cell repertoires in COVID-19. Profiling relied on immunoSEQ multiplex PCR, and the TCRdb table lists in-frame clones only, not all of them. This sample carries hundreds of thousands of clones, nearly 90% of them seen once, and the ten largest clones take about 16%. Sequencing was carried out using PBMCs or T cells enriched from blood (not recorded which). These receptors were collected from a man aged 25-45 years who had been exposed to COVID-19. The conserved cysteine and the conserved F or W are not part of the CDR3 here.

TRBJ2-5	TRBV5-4	ASSSPPSGGIPQETQY
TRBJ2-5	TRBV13	ASSLGLQETQY
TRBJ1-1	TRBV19	ASSPQGRAEAF
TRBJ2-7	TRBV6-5	ASSFQQGPYEQY
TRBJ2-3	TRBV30	AWRAGATDTQY
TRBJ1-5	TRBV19	ASTVRQGRQPQH
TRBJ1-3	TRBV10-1	ASSELRSGNTIY
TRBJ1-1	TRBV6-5	ASGDRDTEAF
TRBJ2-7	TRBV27	ASSFSGQSYEQY
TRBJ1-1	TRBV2	ASSERVQTEAF
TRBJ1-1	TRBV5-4	ASSSRTGGYTEAF